This T cell receptor beta chain was sequenced for a study of blood T cell repertoires in COVID-19. About the research overall: Acute and convalescent COVID-19 samples came from the United States, Italy and Spain.

V was clipped by 3 bases and J by 1 base; unmatched bases: 7. This CDR3 spans 16 amino acids. The germline V gene has CDR1 MGHRA and CDR2 YSYEKL. The repertoire was sequenced with immunoSEQ multiplex PCR; TCRdb's copy has only in-frame clones and lacks some. The table lists 220,000 or so clones, approximately 80% of them singletons. The sequencing input was peripheral blood. The chain recombines TRBV4-1 with TRBJ2-7; TRBD2 aligns across 9 bases. The receptor comes from a man aged 30 to 39 with active or convalescent COVID-19. The CDR3 DNA reads as TGCGCCAGCAGCCAGGCTAGCGGGGTGGTTTCCTACGAGCAGTACTTC. Translation gives CASSQASGVVSYEQYF.